This record covers a single T cell receptor beta chain. Its specificity is unknown. This entry comes from a study of cytomegalovirus exposure and HLA in healthy donors. Germline V CDR1 and CDR2: SGHDN, FVKESK. The CDR3 has 14 amino acids. The V end lost 2 bases, the J end lost 6 bases, and 13 bases lay between the germline ends. Findings of the study overall: Across all donors, roughly uniform sequencing depth was an assumption of the presence/absence analyses. Previous analysis showed most TCR beta V segments were productive about 90% or about 30% of the time.

The PCR made use of 60 Vbeta and 13 Jbeta primers. Clones were sequenced by immunoSEQ multiplex PCR, and TCRdb holds only the in-frame ones, with some missing. The sample lists approximately 140,000 clones; approximately 80% were seen once. The gene calls are TRBV14 and TRBJ2-5; a weak D match, TRBD1 (7 bases). This receptor was taken from a woman between 40 and 50 years old in good health and CMV-seronegative. The sample taken for sequencing was PBMCs. DNA of the CDR3: TGTGCCAGCAGCCAATCGACAGGGAGGCAGACCCAGTACTTC. It encodes CASSQSTGRQTQYF.